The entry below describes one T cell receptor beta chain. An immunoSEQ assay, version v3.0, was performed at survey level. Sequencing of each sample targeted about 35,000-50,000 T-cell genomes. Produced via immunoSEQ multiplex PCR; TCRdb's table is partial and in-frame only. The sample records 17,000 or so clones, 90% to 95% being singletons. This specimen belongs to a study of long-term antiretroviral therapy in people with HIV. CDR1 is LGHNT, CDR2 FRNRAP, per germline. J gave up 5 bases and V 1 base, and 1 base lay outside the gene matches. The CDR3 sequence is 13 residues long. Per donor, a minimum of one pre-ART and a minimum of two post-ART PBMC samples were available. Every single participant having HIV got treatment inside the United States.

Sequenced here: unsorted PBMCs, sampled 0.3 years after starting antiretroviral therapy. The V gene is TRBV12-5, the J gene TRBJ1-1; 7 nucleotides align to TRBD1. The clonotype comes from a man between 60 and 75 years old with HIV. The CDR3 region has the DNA TGTGCTAGTGGTTTGGAACAGGGGACTGAAGCTTTCTTT. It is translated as CASGLEQGTEAFF. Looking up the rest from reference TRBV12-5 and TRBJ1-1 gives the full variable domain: DARVTQTPRHKVTEMGQEVTMRCQPILGHNTVFWYRQTMMQGLELLAYFRNRAPLDDSGMPKDRFSAEMPDATLATLKIQPSEPRDSAVYFCASGLEQGTEAFFGQGTRLTVV.